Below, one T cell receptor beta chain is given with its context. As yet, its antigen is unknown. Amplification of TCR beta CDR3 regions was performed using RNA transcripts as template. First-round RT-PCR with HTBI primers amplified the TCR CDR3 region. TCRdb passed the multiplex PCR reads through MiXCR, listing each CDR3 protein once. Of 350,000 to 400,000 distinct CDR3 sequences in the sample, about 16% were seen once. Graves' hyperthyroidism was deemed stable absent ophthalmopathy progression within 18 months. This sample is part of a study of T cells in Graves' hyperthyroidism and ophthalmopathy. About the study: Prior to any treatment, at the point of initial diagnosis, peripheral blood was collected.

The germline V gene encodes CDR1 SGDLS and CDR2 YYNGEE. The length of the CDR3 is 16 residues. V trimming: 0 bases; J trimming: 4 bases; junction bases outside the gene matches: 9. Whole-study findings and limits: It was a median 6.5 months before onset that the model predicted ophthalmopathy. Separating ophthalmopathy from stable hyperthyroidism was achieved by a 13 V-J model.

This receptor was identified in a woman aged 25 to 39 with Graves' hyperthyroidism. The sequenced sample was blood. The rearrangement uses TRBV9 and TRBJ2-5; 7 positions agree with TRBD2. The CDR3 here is CASSVEGREIGETQYF. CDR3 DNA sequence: TGTGCCAGCAGCGTAGAGGGGCGGGAGATAGGAGAGACCCAGTACTTC.